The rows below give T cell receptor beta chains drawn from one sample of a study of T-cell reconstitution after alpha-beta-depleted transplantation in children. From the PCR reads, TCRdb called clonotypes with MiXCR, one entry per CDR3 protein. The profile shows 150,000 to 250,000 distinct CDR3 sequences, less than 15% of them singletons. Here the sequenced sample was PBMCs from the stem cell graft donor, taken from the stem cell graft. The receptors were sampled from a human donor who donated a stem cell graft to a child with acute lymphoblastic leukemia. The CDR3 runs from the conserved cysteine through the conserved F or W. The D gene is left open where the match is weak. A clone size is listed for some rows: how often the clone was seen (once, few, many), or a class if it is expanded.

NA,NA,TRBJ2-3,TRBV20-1,CSASPTGDTQYF,TGCAGTGCTAGTCCGACTGGAGATACGCAGTATTTT
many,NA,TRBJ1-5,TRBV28,CASSQTWGSNQPQHF,TGTGCCAGCAGCCAGACTTGGGGTAGCAATCAGCCCCAGCATTTT
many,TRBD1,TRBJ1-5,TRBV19,CASSIGGQVKPQHF,TGTGCCAGTAGTATCGGGGGACAGGTAAAGCCCCAGCATTTT
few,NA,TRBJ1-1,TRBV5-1,CASFTGGPNTEAFF,TGCGCCAGCTTTACGGGGGGGCCGAACACTGAAGCTTTCTTT
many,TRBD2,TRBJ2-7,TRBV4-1,CASSLQLAGGSEQYF,TGCGCCAGCAGCCTCCAACTAGCGGGAGGATCCGAGCAGTACTTC
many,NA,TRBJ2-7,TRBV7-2,CASSWDRTEDEQYF,TGTGCCAGCAGCTGGGATCGGACAGAGGACGAGCAGTACTTC
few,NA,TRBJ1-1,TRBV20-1,CSVRTADTKNTEAFF,TGCAGTGTACGGACAGCTGATACTAAGAACACTGAAGCTTTCTTT
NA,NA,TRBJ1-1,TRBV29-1,CSVVPRGAGTEAFF,TGCAGCGTTGTCCCGCGGGGGGCAGGTACTGAAGCTTTCTTT
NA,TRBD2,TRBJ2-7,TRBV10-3,CAISEWRWGGTYEQYF,TGTGCCATCAGTGAGTGGAGGTGGGGGGGAACCTACGAGCAGTACTTC
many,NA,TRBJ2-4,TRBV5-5,CASSAPIAKNIQYF,TGTGCCAGCAGCGCTCCTATAGCCAAAAACATTCAGTACTTC
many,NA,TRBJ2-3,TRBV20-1,CSARWGNTHYF,TGCAGTGCCAGATGGGGGAATACGCACTATTTT
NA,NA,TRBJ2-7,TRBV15,CATSDGSRGRKSYEQYF,TGTGCCACCAGCGACGGCAGTAGGGGGAGGAAATCCTACGAGCAGTACTTC
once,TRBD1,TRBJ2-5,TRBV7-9,CASSLGTGGPETQYF,TGTGCCAGCAGCTTGGGGACAGGGGGCCCGGAGACCCAGTACTTC
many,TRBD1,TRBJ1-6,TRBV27,CASSYNRGRSYNSPLHF,TGTGCCAGCAGCTACAACAGGGGAAGATCCTATAATTCACCCCTCCACTTT
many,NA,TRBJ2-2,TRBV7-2,CASSPILSGELFF,TGTGCCAGCAGCCCCATCCTTTCCGGGGAGCTGTTTTTT
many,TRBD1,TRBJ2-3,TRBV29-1,CSVASGQVGSAQYF,TGCAGCGTTGCCTCTGGACAGGTGGGGAGCGCGCAGTATTTT
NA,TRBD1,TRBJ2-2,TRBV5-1,CASRHTGQGNTGELFF,TGCGCCAGCAGACACACGGGACAGGGAAACACCGGGGAGCTGTTTTTT
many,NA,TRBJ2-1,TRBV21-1,CASSKARPSSYNEQFF,TGTGCCAGCAGCAAAGCCCGGCCAAGCTCCTACAATGAGCAGTTCTTC
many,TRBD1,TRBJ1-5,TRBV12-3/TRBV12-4,CASSTGTDINQPQHF,TGTGCCAGCAGTACCGGGACAGACATCAATCAGCCCCAGCATTTT
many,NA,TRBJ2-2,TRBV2,CATRSQTLNTGELFF,TGTGCCACCCGAAGCCAAACTCTAAACACCGGGGAGCTGTTTTTT
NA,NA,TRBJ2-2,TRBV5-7,CASSLEWDWGTGELFF,TGTGCCAGCAGCTTGGAGTGGGATTGGGGCACCGGGGAGCTGTTTTTT
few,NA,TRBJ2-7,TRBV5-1,CASSLGQEYEQYF,TGCGCCAGCAGCTTGGGCCAAGAATACGAGCAGTACTTC
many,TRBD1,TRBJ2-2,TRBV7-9,CASSPQGANTGELFF,TGTGCCAGCAGCCCACAGGGGGCGAACACCGGGGAGCTGTTTTTT
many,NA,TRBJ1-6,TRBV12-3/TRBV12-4,CASSSRGGGVSPLHF,TGTGCCAGCAGTTCCCGGGGGGGCGGGGTCTCACCCCTCCACTTT
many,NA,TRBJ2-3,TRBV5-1,CASSPVLDPTDTQYF,TGCGCCAGCAGCCCCGTACTGGACCCGACAGATACGCAGTATTTT
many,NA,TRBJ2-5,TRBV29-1,CSGGSQETQYF,TGCAGCGGCGGGTCGCAAGAGACCCAGTACTTC
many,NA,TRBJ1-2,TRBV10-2,CASSEGGYFGYTF,TGCGCCAGCAGTGAGGGGGGGTACTTTGGCTACACCTTC
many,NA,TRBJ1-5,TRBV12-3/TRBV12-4,CASSFGDQPQHF,TGTGCCAGCAGTTTCGGGGATCAGCCCCAGCATTTT
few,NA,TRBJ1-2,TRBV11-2,CASRGGGYGYTF,TGTGCCAGTAGGGGGGGCGGCTATGGCTACACCTTC
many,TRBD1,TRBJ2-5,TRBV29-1,CSVTRGPQSGTQYF,TGCAGCGTTACCAGGGGGCCACAATCGGGGACCCAGTACTTC
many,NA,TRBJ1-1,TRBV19,CASSIQGLEAFF,TGTGCCAGTAGTATTCAGGGGCTGGAGGCTTTCTTT
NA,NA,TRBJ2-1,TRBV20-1,CSADRPYNEQFF,TGCAGTGCTGACAGGCCCTACAATGAGCAGTTCTTC
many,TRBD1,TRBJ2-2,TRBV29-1,CSVDVQGAYTGELFF,TGCAGCGTCGACGTGCAGGGGGCGTACACCGGGGAGCTGTTTTTT
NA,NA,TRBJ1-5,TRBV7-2,CASSPPGFGTQHF,TGTGCCAGCAGCCCCCCCGGGTTTGGCACCCAGCATTTT
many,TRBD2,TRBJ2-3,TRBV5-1,CASSSISGSVADTQYF,TGCGCCAGCAGCTCCATTAGCGGGAGTGTCGCAGATACGCAGTATTTT
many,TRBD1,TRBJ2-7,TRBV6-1,CASSVRDSPYEQYF,TGTGCCAGCAGTGTGAGGGACAGCCCCTACGAGCAGTACTTC
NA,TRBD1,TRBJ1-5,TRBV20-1,CSASEDRVGQPQHF,TGCAGTGCTAGCGAGGACAGGGTAGGACAGCCCCAGCATTTT
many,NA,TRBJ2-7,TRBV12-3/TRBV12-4,CASSLGVEEQYF,TGTGCCAGCAGTTTAGGGGTGGAAGAGCAGTACTTC
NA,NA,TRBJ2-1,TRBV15,CATSRVSGTQKDNEQFF,TGTGCCACCAGCAGGGTATCCGGGACCCAGAAAGACAATGAGCAGTTCTTC
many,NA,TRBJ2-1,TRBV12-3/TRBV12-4,CASSSGGGLMYNEQFF,TGTGCCAGCAGTTCTGGAGGGGGGCTAATGTACAATGAGCAGTTCTTC
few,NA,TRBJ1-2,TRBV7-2,CASSRGGSYGYTF,TGTGCCAGCAGCCGAGGGGGATCCTATGGCTACACCTTC
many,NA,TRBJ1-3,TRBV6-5,CASSFGWGRSVNTIYF,TGTGCCAGCAGTTTCGGGTGGGGCCGATCAGTAAACACCATATATTTT
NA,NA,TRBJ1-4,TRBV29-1,CSVLGPANEKLFF,TGCAGCGTGCTCGGGCCAGCTAATGAAAAACTGTTTTTT
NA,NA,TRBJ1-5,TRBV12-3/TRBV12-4,CASSPIFGVSNQPQHF,TGTGCCAGCAGTCCCATATTTGGTGTAAGTAATCAGCCCCAGCATTTT
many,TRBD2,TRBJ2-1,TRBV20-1,CSATGGRSGNEQFF,TGCAGTGCTACCGGCGGGAGAAGTGGAAATGAGCAGTTCTTC
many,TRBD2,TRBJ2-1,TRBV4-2,CASSQVSSGILSGNEQFF,TGTGCCAGCAGCCAAGTGTCTAGCGGGATCCTCTCCGGCAATGAGCAGTTCTTC
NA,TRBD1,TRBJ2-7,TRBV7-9,CASSSTDRADEQYF,TGTGCCAGCAGCTCTACCGACAGGGCGGACGAGCAGTACTTC